This T cell receptor (beta chain) is drawn from a study of T cells in Graves' hyperthyroidism and ophthalmopathy (dated by TCRdb to the late 2010s). About the study as a whole: Peripheral blood samples were taken at initial diagnosis, before any treatment was given. To identify distinguishing TCR V-J signatures, a discovery cohort of around 100 patients was used, comprising 43 with Graves' ophthalmopathy and 55 to 65 with stable Graves' hyperthyroidism. An independent validation cohort of under 20 hyperthyroidism patients and about 15 patients who later progressed to ophthalmopathy tested prospective prediction of ophthalmopathy. For training and testing, the 100 or so patients in the discovery cohort were randomly divided in a 7:3 ratio. In about 6 Graves' hyperthyroidism patients, the study also compared T-cell repertoires from thyroid tissue with T-cell repertoires from blood. After sampling, hyperthyroidism patients received methimazole starting at 30 mg daily, and ophthalmopathy patients received high-dose intravenous methylprednisolone. TCR Vbeta CDR3 sequencing of 120 to 150 peripheral blood samples (fewer than 45 ophthalmopathy, under 80 hyperthyroidism and around 17 progressor patients) is reported in the paper.

On the study overall, not on this receptor specifically: No statistical method was used to fix the sample size in advance, and group allocation was not hidden from the investigators. Most expanded thyroid clonotypes (frequency above 0.001) were also found in blood, which suggests that blood repertoires may mirror thyroid immune responses. In validation, the model predicted progression to ophthalmopathy a median of approximately 6.6 months before onset, with 65% to 71% sensitivity and about 72% specificity. Ophthalmopathy was separated from stable hyperthyroidism by a 13 V-J signature model, with approximately 85% sensitivity and around 81% specificity obtained in cross-validation and 80%/75% obtained in testing.

The TCR beta CDR3 regions were amplified from the RNA transcripts. The first round of RT-PCR for the TCR CDR3 was performed with the HTBI primer set and the Qiagen OneStep RT-PCR kit. Libraries were constructed in a second round of multiplex PCR, after which size selection and purification were carried out. Libraries were sequenced paired-end with 100 bp reads on an Illumina HiSeq2000. The authors' pipeline ran thus. Raw data were processed with SOAPnuke, discarding reads with adapters, uncalled bases, mean Phred below 15, or no exact constant-primer or identifier match. COPE v1.2.5 was used to merge high-quality paired reads, and clonotypes were defined as unique nucleotide sequences. MiTCR v1.1 was used to align clonotypes to the IMGT TRBV, TRBD and TRBJ reference segments. The analysis was restricted to V-J combinations with a frequency above 0.0001, which together covered 99% to 99.2% of the repertoires. The TCS score was defined as F50 (clonal expansion) divided by E x V (chaos), with BLOSUM62-based TCRdist calculated between CDR3 peptides within each V-J. Welch's t-statistics and random forest reduced some 510 V-J features to under 15, which were used in a naive Bayes classifier (R e1071). TCRdb reran the public reads through fastp at Q25 and MiXCR, keeping productive beta chains. When rows share a CDR3 protein, they turn into one entry using the most common DNA and genes. These V and J calls derive from TCRdb rather than the authors' analysis. The sample profile shows about 380,000 distinct CDR3 sequences; 13% of them were found once. The ten top clones hold about 20% of the sample.

This clonotype was found many times. Its antigen is not yet known. No base quality values were provided; no much bigger clone lies one nucleotide off. From its cysteine to its phenylalanine, the CDR3 spans 13 amino acids. Only CDR3 DNA is held: 39 bases, read in frame from base 1. Here V drops 5 bases and J drops 8 bases, and the junction holds 6 bases not matched to any gene. CDR1 and CDR2 were assigned from the germline V gene as SNHLY and FYNNEI. Hyperthyroidism patients were newly diagnosed, had a disease duration of under 2 months, and were aged 18 to 65 years. Patients with uncontrolled infections, other autoimmune diseases, pregnancy or lactation were excluded. Clinical symptoms, serum thyroxine and TRAb, thyroid ultrasound, and orbital computed tomography formed the basis for the diagnoses. Blood from progressor patients was drawn when they were first diagnosed with hyperthyroidism, before any ophthalmopathy symptoms appeared. PBMCs were isolated from more than 9 ml of fresh peripheral blood by Ficoll-Paque density gradient centrifugation. Patients classed as progressors first received a Graves' hyperthyroidism diagnosis and then went on to develop ophthalmopathy during follow-up. Total RNA was extracted with Trizol reagent, and quality was checked on an Agilent 2100 Bioanalyzer.

This chain joins TRBV2 to TRBJ1-2; 9 nucleotides in the junction match TRBD1. Sequencing was performed on blood. This receptor was identified in a man younger than 40 with Graves' hyperthyroidism that later progressed to Graves' ophthalmopathy. The DNA reads as follows: TGTGCCAGCAGTCAACAGGGGGCAAGGGGCTACACCTTC. Its product reads: CASSQQGARGYTF.